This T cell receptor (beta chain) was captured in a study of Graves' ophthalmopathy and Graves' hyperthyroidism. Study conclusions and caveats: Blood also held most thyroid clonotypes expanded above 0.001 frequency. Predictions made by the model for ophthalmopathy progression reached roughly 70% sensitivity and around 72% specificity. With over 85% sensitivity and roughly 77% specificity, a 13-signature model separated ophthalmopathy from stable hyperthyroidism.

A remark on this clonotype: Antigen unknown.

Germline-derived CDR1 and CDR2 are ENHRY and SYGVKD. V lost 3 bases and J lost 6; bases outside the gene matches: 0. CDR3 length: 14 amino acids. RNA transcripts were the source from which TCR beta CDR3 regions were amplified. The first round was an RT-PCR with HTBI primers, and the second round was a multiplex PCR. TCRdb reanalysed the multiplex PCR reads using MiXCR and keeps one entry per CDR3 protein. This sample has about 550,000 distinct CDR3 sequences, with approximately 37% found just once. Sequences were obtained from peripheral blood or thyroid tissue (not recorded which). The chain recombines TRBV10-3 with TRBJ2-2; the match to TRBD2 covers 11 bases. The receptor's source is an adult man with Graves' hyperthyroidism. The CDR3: CAISDSGRAGELFF. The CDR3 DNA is TGTGCCATCAGTGATAGCGGGAGGGCCGGGGAGCTGTTTTTT.